This entry is about one T cell receptor beta chain. Germline trimming cut 5 bases from V and 0 bases from J; bases unmatched to any gene: 12. Germline CDR1 is MNHEY and CDR2 is SMNVEV (reference sequence). The CDR3 is 18 amino acids. This entry is derived from a study of blood T cell repertoires in COVID-19. About the research overall: The analysed material was cDNA or gDNA that came from T cells, B-cell-depleted T cells, or PBMCs.

Using immunoSEQ multiplex PCR, the repertoire was profiled, and TCRdb retains in-frame clones only, with some absent. The sample has about 100,000 clones, roughly 90% seen once. The origin of this receptor is a woman aged 80 or over with acute or convalescent COVID-19. The chain recombines TRBV27 with TRBJ2-3, with 9 bases identical to TRBD1. The sequenced sample consisted of peripheral blood. The CDR3 DNA reads TGTGCCAGCAGTAAGCCCGGACAGGGGCCCACTAGCACAGATACGCAGTATTTT. This sequence encodes CASSKPGQGPTSTDTQYF.